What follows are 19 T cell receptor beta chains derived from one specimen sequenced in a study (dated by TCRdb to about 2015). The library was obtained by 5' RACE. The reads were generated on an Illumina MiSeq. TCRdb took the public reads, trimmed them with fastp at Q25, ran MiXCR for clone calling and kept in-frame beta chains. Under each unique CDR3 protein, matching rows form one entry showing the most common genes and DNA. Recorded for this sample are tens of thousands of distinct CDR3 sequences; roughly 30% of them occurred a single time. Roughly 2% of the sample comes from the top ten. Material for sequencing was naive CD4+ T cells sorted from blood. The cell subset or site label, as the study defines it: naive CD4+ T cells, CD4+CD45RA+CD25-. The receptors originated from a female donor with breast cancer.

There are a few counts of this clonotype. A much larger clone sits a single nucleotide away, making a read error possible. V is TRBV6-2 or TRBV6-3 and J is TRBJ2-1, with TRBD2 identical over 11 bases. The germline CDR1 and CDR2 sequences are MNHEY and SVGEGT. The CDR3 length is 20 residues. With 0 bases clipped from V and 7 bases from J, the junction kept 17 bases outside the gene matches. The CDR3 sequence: CASSYSILGLAVHCRNEQFF. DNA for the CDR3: TGTGCCAGCAGTTACTCGATTCTGGGACTAGCGGTTCATTGTCGGAATGAGCAGTTCTTC.

DNA of the CDR3: TGTGCCAGTAGTATCGATCCTACATCCTACGAGCAGTACTTC. Translation gives CASSIDPTSYEQYF. The V and J genes are TRBV19 and TRBJ2-7, with D unclear. The CDR3 is made up of 14 amino acids. Germline assignment: CDR1 LNHDA and CDR2 SQIVND (reference sequence). V lost 3 bases to trimming and J lost 1 base, with 10 bases between them.

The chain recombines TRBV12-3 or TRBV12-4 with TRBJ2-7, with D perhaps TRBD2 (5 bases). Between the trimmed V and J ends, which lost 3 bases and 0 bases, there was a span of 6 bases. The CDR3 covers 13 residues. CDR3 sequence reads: CASSFRGSYEQYF. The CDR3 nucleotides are TGTGCCAGCAGTTTCCGGGGCTCCTACGAGCAGTACTTC.

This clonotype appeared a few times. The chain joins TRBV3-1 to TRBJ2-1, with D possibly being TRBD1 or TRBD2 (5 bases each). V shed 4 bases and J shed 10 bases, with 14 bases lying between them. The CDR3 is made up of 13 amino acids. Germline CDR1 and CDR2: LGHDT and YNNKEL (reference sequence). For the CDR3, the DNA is TGTGCCAGCAGCCGCCGGGACCTATCGGAGCAGTTCTTC. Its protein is CASSRRDLSEQFF.

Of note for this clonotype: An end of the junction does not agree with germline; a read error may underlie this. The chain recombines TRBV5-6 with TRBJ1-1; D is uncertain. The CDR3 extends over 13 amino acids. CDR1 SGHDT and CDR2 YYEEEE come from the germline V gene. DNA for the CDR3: TGTGCCAGCAGCTTGAGGAGGAATACTGTAGCTTTCTTT. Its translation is CASSLRRNTVAFF.

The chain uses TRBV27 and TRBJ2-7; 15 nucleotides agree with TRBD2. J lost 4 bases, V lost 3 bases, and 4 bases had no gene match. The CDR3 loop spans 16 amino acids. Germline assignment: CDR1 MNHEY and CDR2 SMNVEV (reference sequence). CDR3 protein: CASSFGTSGRLYEQYF. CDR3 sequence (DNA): TGTGCCAGCAGTTTCGGGACTAGCGGGAGGCTTTACGAGCAGTACTTC.

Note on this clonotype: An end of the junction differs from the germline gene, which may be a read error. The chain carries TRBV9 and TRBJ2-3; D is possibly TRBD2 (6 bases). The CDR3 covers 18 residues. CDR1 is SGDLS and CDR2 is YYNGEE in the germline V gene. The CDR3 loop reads CASSLLRGNGFHTDTQYF. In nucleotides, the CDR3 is TGCGCCAGCAGCCTCCTGCGCGGGAATGGGTTCCACACAGATACGCAGTATTTT.

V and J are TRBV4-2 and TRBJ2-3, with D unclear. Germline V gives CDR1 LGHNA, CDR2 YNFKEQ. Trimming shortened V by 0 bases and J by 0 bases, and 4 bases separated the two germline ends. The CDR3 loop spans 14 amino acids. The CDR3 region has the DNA TGTGCCAGCAGCCAAGATCCTAGCACAGATACGCAGTATTTT. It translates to CASSQDPSTDTQYF.

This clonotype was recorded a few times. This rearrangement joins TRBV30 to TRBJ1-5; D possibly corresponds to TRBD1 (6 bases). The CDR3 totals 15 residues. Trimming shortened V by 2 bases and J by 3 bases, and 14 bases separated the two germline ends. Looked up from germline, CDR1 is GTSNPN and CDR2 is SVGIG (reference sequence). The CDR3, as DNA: TGTGCCTGGAGTCCAAAGGACAGTCACAATCAGCCCCAGCATTTT. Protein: CAWSPKDSHNQPQHF.

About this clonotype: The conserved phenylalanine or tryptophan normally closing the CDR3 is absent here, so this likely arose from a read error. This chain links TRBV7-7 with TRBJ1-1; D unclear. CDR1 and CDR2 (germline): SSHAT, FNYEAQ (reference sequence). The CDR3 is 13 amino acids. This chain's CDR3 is CASSFSVETEAFV. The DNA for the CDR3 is TGTGCTAGCAGCTTCTCCGTCGAGACTGAAGCTTTCGTT.

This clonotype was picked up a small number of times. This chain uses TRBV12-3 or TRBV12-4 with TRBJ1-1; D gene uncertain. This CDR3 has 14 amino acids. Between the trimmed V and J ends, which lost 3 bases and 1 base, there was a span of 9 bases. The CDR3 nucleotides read TGTGCCAGCAGTTTCAGTGGGCGGAACACTGAAGCTTTCTTT. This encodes CASSFSGRNTEAFF.

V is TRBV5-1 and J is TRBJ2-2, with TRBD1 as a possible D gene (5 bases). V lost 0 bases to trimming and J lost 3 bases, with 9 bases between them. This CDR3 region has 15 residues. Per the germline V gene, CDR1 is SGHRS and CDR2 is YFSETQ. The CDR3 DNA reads TGCGCCAGCAGCTTGGAGCAGGGATACACCGGGGAGCTGTTTTTT. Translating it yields CASSLEQGYTGELFF.

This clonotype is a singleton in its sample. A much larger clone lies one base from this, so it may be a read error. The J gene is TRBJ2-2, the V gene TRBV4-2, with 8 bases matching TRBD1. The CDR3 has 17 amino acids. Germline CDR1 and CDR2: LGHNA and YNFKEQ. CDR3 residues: CANSQDLGTGSAGELFF. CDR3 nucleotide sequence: TGTGCCAACAGCCAAGATTTGGGGACAGGAAGTGCCGGGGAGCTGTTTTTT.

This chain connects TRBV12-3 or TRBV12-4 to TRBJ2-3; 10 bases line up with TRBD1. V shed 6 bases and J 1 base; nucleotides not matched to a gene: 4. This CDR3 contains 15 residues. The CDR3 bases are TGTGCCAGCAGCCCCGGGACAGGGGGCACAGATACGCAGTATTTT. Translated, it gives CASSPGTGGTDTQYF.

The CDR3 DNA sequence: TGTGCCAGCAGCTTATTCGCCCACAATGAGCAGTTCTTC. As protein: CASSLFAHNEQFF. The chain combines TRBV11-2 with TRBJ2-1; no clear D gene. The CDR3 sequence is 13 residues long. V was clipped by 2 bases and J by 5 bases, with 7 bases between them. Germline V lookup: CDR1 SGHAT, CDR2 FQNNGV.

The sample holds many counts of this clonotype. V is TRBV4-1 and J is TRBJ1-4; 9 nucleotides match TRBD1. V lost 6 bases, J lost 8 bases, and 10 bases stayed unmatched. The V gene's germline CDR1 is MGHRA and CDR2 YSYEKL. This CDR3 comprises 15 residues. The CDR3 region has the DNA TGCGCCAGCAGTCAATCGGGACAGGGTTGGGAAAAACTGTTTTTT. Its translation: CASSQSGQGWEKLFF.

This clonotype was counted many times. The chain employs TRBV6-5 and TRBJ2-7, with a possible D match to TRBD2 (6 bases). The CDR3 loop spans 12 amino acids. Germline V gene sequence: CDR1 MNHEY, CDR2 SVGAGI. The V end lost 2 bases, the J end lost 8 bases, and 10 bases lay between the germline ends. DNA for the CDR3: TGTGCCAGCAGTTACGTCGGGGGTAAGCAGTACTTC. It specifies CASSYVGGKQYF.

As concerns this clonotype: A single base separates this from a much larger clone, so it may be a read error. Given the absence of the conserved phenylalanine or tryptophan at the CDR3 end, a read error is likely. The CDR3 spells CASSLGGFPDTQYS. The CDR3 bases are TGCGCCAGCAGCTTGGGGGGATTCCCCGATACGCAGTATTCT. The V and J genes are TRBV5-1 and TRBJ2-3; D gene ambiguous. Germline lookup yields CDR1 SGHRS and CDR2 YFSETQ. The CDR3 is 14 amino acids. Trimming removed 0 bases from V and 6 bases from J, with 11 bases in between.

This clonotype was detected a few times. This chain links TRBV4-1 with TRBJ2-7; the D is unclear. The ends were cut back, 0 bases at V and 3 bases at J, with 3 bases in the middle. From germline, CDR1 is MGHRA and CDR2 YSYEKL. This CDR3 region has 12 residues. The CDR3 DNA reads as TGCGCCAGCAGCCAAGATCTCTACGAGCAGTACTTC. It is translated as CASSQDLYEQYF.